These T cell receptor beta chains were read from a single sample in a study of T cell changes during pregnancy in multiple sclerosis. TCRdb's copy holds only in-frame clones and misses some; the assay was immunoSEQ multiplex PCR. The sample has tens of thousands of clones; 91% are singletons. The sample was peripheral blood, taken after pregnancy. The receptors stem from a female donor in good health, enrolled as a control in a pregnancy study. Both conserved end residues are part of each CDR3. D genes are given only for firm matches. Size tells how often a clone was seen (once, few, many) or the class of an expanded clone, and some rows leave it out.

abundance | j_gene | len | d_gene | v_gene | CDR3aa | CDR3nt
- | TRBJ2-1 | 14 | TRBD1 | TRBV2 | CASLTGVSYNEQFF | TGTGCCAGCCTAACAGGGGTATCCTACAATGAGCAGTTCTTC
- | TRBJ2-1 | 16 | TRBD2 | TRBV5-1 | CASSASGGASYNEQFF | TGCGCCAGCAGCGCTAGCGGGGGGGCTTCCTACAATGAGCAGTTCTTC
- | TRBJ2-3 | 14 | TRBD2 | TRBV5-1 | CASGGTSGADTQYF | TGCGCCAGCGGAGGGACTAGCGGCGCAGATACGCAGTATTTT
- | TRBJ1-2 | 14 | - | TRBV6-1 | CASSDRGGNYGYTF | TGTGCCAGCAGTGATAGGGGAGGCAACTATGGCTACACCTTC
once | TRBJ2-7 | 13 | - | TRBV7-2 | CASSFNGGGEQYF | TGTGCCAGCAGCTTTAACGGGGGTGGCGAGCAGTACTTC
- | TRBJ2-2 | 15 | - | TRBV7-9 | CASSSTPPGTGELFF | TGTGCCAGCAGCTCAACTCCGCCCGGCACCGGGGAGCTGTTTTTT
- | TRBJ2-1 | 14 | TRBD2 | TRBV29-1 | CSAWGAGGHNEQFF | TGCAGCGCCTGGGGTGCGGGGGGGCACAATGAGCAGTTCTTC
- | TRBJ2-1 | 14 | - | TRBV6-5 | CATRGTPSYNEQFF | TGTGCCACCCGAGGGACACCCTCCTACAATGAGCAGTTCTTC
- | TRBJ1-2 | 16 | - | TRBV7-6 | CASSTLSGRGGNGYTF | TGTGCCAGCAGCACCCTTTCTGGGAGGGGTGGTAATGGCTACACCTTC
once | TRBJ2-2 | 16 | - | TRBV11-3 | CASSLDSGSNTGELFF | TGTGCCAGCAGCTTAGATTCCGGTTCTAACACCGGGGAGCTGTTTTTT
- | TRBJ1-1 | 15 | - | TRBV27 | CASSLTRVYDTEAFF | TGTGCCAGCAGTCTGACCAGGGTTTATGACACTGAAGCTTTCTTT
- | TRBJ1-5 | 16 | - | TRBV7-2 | CASSLGGPGINQPQHF | TGTGCCAGCAGCTTAGGCGGACCCGGGATCAATCAGCCCCAGCATTTT
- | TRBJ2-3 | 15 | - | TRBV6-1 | CASSELGSGAWTQYF | TGTGCCAGCAGTGAACTTGGGAGCGGAGCATGGACGCAGTATTTT
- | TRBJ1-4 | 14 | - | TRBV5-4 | CASSLGEGVEKLFF | TGTGCCAGCAGCCTCGGCGAGGGGGTTGAAAAACTGTTTTTT
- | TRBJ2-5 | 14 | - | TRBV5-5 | CASSPPILQETQYF | TGTGCCAGCAGCCCACCTATACTCCAAGAGACCCAGTACTTC
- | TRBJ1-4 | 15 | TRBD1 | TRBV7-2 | CASSLAGQGVEKLFF | TGTGCCAGCAGCTTAGCCGGACAGGGGGTTGAAAAACTGTTTTTT
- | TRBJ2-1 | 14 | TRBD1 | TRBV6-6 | CASRLGTGLNEQFF | TGTGCCAGCAGGCTCGGGACAGGGCTCAATGAGCAGTTCTTC
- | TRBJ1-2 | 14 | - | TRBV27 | CASSFRGSNYGYTF | TGTGCCAGCAGTTTTCGAGGGAGCAACTATGGCTACACCTTC
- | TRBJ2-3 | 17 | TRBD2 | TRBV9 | CASSLVVSGGNTDTQYF | TGTGCCAGCAGCCTAGTAGTAAGCGGGGGGAACACAGATACGCAGTATTTT
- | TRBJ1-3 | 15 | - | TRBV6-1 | CASSRIAGSGNTIYF | TGTGCCAGCAGCCGCATTGCAGGGTCCGGAAACACCATATATTTT
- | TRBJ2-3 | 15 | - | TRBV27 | CASSFLGHPTDTQYF | TGTGCCAGCAGTTTTTTGGGACACCCCACAGATACGCAGTATTTT
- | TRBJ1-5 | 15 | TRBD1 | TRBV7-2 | CASRFGTGVNQPQHF | TGTGCCAGCAGATTCGGGACAGGGGTCAATCAGCCCCAGCATTTT
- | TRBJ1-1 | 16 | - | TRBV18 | CASSPPAPGFGTEAFF | TGTGCCAGCTCACCACCAGCTCCAGGGTTCGGCACTGAAGCTTTCTTT
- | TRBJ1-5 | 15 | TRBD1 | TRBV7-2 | CASSLTGGRNQPQHF | TGTGCCAGCAGCTTAACAGGGGGCCGCAATCAGCCCCAGCATTTT
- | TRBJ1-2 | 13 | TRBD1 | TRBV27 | CASSSYRGNGYTF | TGTGCCAGCAGTTCTTACAGGGGGAATGGCTACACCTTC
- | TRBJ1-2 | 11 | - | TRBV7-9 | CASSLSYGYTF | TGTGCCAGCAGCCTCTCCTATGGCTACACCTTC